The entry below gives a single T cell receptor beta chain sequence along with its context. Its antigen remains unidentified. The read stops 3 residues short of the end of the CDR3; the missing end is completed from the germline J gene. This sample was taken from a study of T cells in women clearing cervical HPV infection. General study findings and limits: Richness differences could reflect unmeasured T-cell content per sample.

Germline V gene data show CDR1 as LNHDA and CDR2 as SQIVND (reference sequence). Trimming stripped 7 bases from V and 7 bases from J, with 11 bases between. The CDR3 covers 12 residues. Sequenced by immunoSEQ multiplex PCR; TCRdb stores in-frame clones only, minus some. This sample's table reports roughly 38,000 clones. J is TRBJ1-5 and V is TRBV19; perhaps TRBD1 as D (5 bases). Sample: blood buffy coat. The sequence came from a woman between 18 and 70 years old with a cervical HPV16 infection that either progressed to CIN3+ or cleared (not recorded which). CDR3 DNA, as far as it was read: TGTGCCAGTATGATAGGGGAGCAGCCC. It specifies CASMIGEQP. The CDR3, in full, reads CASMIGEQPQHF.